Here is one T cell receptor beta chain with its context. This specimen comes from a study of blood T cell repertoires in COVID-19. The J segment lost 7 bases and the V segment lost 5 bases, leaving 11 bases of the junction unmatched. Germline V CDR1 and CDR2: SGDLS, YYNGEE. The CDR3 sequence is 14 residues long. Profiling relied on immunoSEQ multiplex PCR, and the TCRdb table lists in-frame clones only, not all of them. The table has about 150,000 clones, 70% to 85% seen once. The source of this sequence is a man aged 60-69 years with COVID-19, enrolled during active disease. The chain combines TRBV9 with TRBJ1-2; 7 nucleotides agree with TRBD1. Sequenced input: peripheral blood. The CDR3 reads CASSAQGRIGGYTF. The CDR3 bases are TGTGCCAGCAGTGCACAGGGGAGGATAGGTGGCTACACCTTC.